The 21 T cell receptor beta chains below come from one sample, sequenced in a study of blood T cell repertoires in COVID-19. Data came from immunoSEQ multiplex PCR; TCRdb stores just in-frame clones and leaves some out. Of a few hundred thousand clones in the sample, 75% to 85% are singletons; the top ten hold roughly 5.3%. The sequencing input was peripheral blood. These receptor sequences come from a man aged 45-65 years with active or convalescent COVID-19.

This chain links TRBV18 with TRBJ2-7; D uncertain. Trimming cost V 3 bases and J 2 bases, with 5 bases left between them. This CDR3 has 12 residues. Per germline, CDR1 KGHSH and CDR2 LQKENI. This chain's CDR3 is CASSPTPYEQYF. For the CDR3, the DNA is TGTGCCAGCTCACCCACACCCTACGAGCAGTACTTC. The variable domain in full, completed from reference TRBV18 and TRBJ2-7, reads NAGVMQNPRHLVRRRGQEARLRCSPMKGHSHVYWYRQLPEEGLKFMVYLQKENIIDESGMPKERFSAEFPKEGPSILRIQQVVRGDSAAYFCASSPTPYEQYFGPGTRLTVT.

V is TRBV7-2 and J is TRBJ2-1, with D perhaps matching TRBD1 (5 bases). CDR1 SGHTA and CDR2 FQGNSA come from the germline V gene. The V and J ends lost 5 bases and 12 bases respectively, with 23 bases between them. This CDR3 contains 15 residues. The CDR3 sequence is CASSPQNGVFRGQFF. In DNA form, the CDR3 reads TGTGCCAGCAGCCCCCAGAACGGAGTTTTTAGGGGGCAGTTCTTC.

This chain connects TRBV7-6 to TRBJ2-5; D remains ambiguous. Deletions cut 5 bases from V and 5 bases from J, with 18 bases between. The CDR3 loop spans 15 amino acids. CDR1 SGHVS and CDR2 FNYEAQ come from the germline V gene. The CDR3 nucleotides read TGTGCCAGCAGCCCCGCTGGCGGCCTTGGGGAGACCCAGTACTTC. Encoded protein: CASSPAGGLGETQYF.

This chain links TRBV6-5 with TRBJ2-2, with D maybe TRBD2 (6 bases). The CDR3 extends over 16 amino acids. Germline-derived CDR1 and CDR2 are MNHEY and SVGAGI. Trimming removed 2 bases from V and 0 bases from J, with 10 bases in between. This CDR3 reads CASSYRPGANTGELFF. In DNA form, the CDR3 reads TGTGCCAGCAGTTACAGGCCGGGAGCGAACACCGGGGAGCTGTTTTTT.

The rearrangement links TRBV6-5 to TRBJ1-2; a weak D match, TRBD1 (6 bases). The V end lost 5 bases, the J end lost 0 bases, and 10 bases lay between the germline ends. This CDR3 has 14 amino acids. CDR1 and CDR2 (germline): MNHEY, SVGAGI. The CDR3 protein is CASSPDSANYGYTF. CDR3 coding DNA: TGTGCCAGCAGTCCGGACAGCGCTAACTATGGCTACACCTTC.

This clone was detected once. This chain uses TRBV30 with TRBJ1-2; 8 nucleotides agree with TRBD1. Trimming at V came to 3 bases and at J to 3 bases, leaving 9 bases not matched to a gene. This CDR3 has 15 residues. Germline V CDR1 and CDR2: GTSNPN, SVGIG (reference sequence). The CDR3 spells CAWRGLRGLDYGYTF. Written as DNA, the CDR3 is TGTGCCTGGAGGGGACTCAGGGGGCTCGACTATGGCTACACCTTC.

The chain joins TRBV30 to TRBJ1-4, with 9 bases matching TRBD1. The V segment lost 3 bases and the J segment 8 bases; nucleotides outside the gene matches: 10. CDR1 is GTSNPN, CDR2 SVGIG, per germline (reference sequence). The CDR3 is 15 amino acids. Written as DNA, the CDR3 is TGTGCCTGGAGAGGACAGGGGAGTTTTCGGGAAAAACTGTTTTTT. It is translated as CAWRGQGSFREKLFF.

The CDR3 loop reads CALRDTQYF. The CDR3 nucleotides read TGTGCCCTTCGGGATACGCAGTATTTT. V and J are TRBV2 and TRBJ2-3; no clear D gene. V gave up 11 bases and J gave up 6 bases, with 6 bases separating them. From germline, CDR1 is SNHLY and CDR2 FYNNEI. The CDR3 runs to 9 residues.

V is TRBV7-2 and J is TRBJ2-5; 12 nucleotides agree with TRBD2. Trimming took 1 base from V and 3 from J; bases not matched to a gene: 9. CDR1 SGHTA and CDR2 FQGNSA come from the germline V gene. The CDR3 length is 18 residues. The DNA for the CDR3 is TGTGCCAGCAGCTTAGGGACTAGCGGGACGTCTGAGGAAGAGACCCAGTACTTC. Its protein is CASSLGTSGTSEEETQYF. Together with reference TRBV7-2 and TRBJ2-5, the CDR3 gives the full variable domain: GAGVSQSPSNKVTEKGKDVELRCDPISGHTALYWYRQSLGQGLEFLIYFQGNSAPDKSGLPSDRFSAERTGGSVSTLTIQRTQQEDSAVYLCASSLGTSGTSEEETQYFGPGTRLLVL.

The rearrangement uses TRBV7-3 and TRBJ2-4, with TRBD1 identical over 7 bases. The germline gives CDR1 SGHTA, CDR2 FQGTGA. The ends lost 4 bases at V and 4 bases at J; junction bases unmatched: 4. There are 14 residues in the CDR3. This CDR3 reads CASSSDREKNIQYF. The DNA of the CDR3 is TGTGCCAGCAGCTCCGACAGGGAGAAAAACATTCAGTACTTC.

V gene TRBV30 combines with J gene TRBJ2-3, with TRBD2 identical over 10 bases. CDR3 length equals 12 residues. J lost 8 bases, V lost 5 bases, and 4 bases had no gene match. Germline V CDR1 and CDR2: GTSNPN, SVGIG (reference sequence). The chain's CDR3 is CAWGGLAFTQYF. The CDR3 region has the DNA TGTGCCTGGGGGGGACTAGCGTTTACGCAGTATTTT.

This chain joins TRBV29-1 and TRBJ2-3; 12 bases align to TRBD2. J was trimmed by 4 bases and V by 7 bases; bases with no gene match: 6. CDR3 length: 14 amino acids. CDR1 and CDR2 from the germline V gene are SQVTM and ANQGSEA. CDR3 nucleotide sequence: TGCAGCGCCCAGACTAGCGGGAGATCAGATACGCAGTATTTT. Its translation is CSAQTSGRSDTQYF.

In DNA form, the CDR3 reads TGTGCCAGCAGCCCAACCACCGGGGCTAGCGGATACAATGAGCAGTTCTTC. Translating gives CASSPTTGASGYNEQFF. This rearrangement joins TRBV5-4 to TRBJ2-1; 7 bases map to TRBD2. This CDR3 has 17 residues. With V trimmed by 4 bases and J by 4 bases, 14 bases remained unmatched. Looked up from germline, CDR1 is SGHNT and CDR2 is YYREEE (reference sequence).

The rearrangement links TRBV4-2 to TRBJ1-2; 9 bases line up with TRBD1. The germline gives CDR1 LGHNA, CDR2 YNFKEQ. The CDR3 contains 14 residues. The trim removed 1 base at V and 4 bases at J, leaving 1 base unmatched. In nucleotides, the CDR3 is TGTGCCAGCAGCCAAGCGACAGGGGGCTATGGCTACACCTTC. The encoded protein is CASSQATGGYGYTF.

The J gene is TRBJ1-5, the V gene TRBV10-3; 9 bases align to TRBD1. Germline V gene lookup returns CDR1 ENHRY and CDR2 SYGVKD. The CDR3 has 13 amino acids. J gave up 3 bases and V 11 bases, and 5 bases lay outside the gene matches. CDR3 sequence reads: CAVGTGNNQPQHF. CDR3 nucleotides: TGTGCCGTCGGGACAGGGAACAATCAGCCCCAGCATTTT.

The CDR3 loop reads CATSRDRAYYEQYF. The CDR3 nucleotides are TGTGCCACCAGCCGGGACAGGGCTTACTACGAGCAGTACTTC. The chain carries TRBV15 and TRBJ2-7; 9 positions match TRBD1. Germline trimming cut 5 bases from V and 3 bases from J; bases unmatched to any gene: 5. The CDR3 loop spans 14 amino acids. The V gene's germline CDR1 is LNHNV and CDR2 YYDKDF (reference sequence).

The V call is TRBV7-2, the J call TRBJ2-1, with 10 bases fitting TRBD2. After removal of 2 bases from V and 5 bases from J, the junction contained 15 bases not matched to a gene. Germline CDR1 and CDR2: SGHTA and FQGNSA. The CDR3 runs to 19 residues. The CDR3 DNA reads TGTGCCAGCAGCTTAAACCGAGCGGGAGGGCACAGAAGCCACAATGAGCAGTTCTTC. The encoded protein is CASSLNRAGGHRSHNEQFF.

The chain uses TRBV28 and TRBJ2-7, with 7 bases lining up with TRBD1. Unmatched junction bases numbered 6, after V lost 4 bases and J lost 0 bases. The CDR3 sequence is 15 residues long. Germline values: CDR1 MDHEN, CDR2 SYDVKM. In nucleotides, the CDR3 is TGTGCCAGCAGTTCCGGACAGGACCACTCCTACGAGCAGTACTTC. This sequence encodes CASSSGQDHSYEQYF.

The gene calls are TRBV2 and TRBJ2-7; TRBD2 aligns across 8 bases. Looked up from germline, CDR1 is SNHLY and CDR2 is FYNNEI. This CDR3 has 12 residues. V shed 4 bases and J 7 bases; nucleotides not matched to a gene: 3. The CDR3 sequence: CASSVAGREQYF. The CDR3 coding sequence is TGTGCCAGCAGTGTAGCGGGGCGGGAGCAGTACTTC.

This clone has only one observation. The chain combines TRBV28 with TRBJ2-1; D unresolved. This CDR3 comprises 14 residues. The germline V gene has CDR1 MDHEN and CDR2 SYDVKM. The V end lost 8 bases, the J end lost 2 bases, and 13 bases lay between the germline ends. CDR3 coding DNA: TGTGCCAGCCGGCAGCGCCCCACCTACAATGAGCAGTTCTTC. Protein: CASRQRPTYNEQFF.

This clone has just one count. Its ends do not fully match the called genes, so a read error is possible. This chain connects TRBV15 to TRBJ2-3; D perhaps matches TRBD2 (6 bases). From germline, CDR1 is LNHNV and CDR2 YYDKDF (reference sequence). This CDR3 is built from 13 residues. CDR3 in amino acids: CATSSVGGPQENF. CDR3 nucleotide sequence: TGTGCCACCAGCAGTGTGGGGGGACCCCAAGAGAATTTT.